Given below is one T cell receptor beta chain in context. Antigen unknown. This specimen belongs to a study of identical twins. CDR1 is DFQATT and CDR2 is SNEGSKA in the germline V gene (reference sequence). The CDR3 is made up of 10 amino acids. V was shortened by 6 bases and J by 8 bases, with 10 bases between the two germline ends. Findings and limits, study-wide: Modelling underestimated the level of out-of-frame TCR alpha sharing observed in monozygotic twins.

Using its own MiXCR run on the 5' RACE reads, TCRdb lists one record per CDR3 protein. The sample yields 700,000 or so distinct CDR3 sequences, 21% seen once. The same specimen was also included in a second study, on T cells expressing NK-cell markers. Turning to that study: HCMV serostatus: seven of eight sequenced donors positive, one negative.

The sequenced sample was PBMCs. The gene calls are TRBV20-1 and TRBJ1-2; D is unresolved. The sequence derives from a woman younger than 30 in good health. CDR3 nucleotide sequence: TGCAGTGCGGAAAATGAGGGCTACACCTTC. Protein product: CSAENEGYTF.